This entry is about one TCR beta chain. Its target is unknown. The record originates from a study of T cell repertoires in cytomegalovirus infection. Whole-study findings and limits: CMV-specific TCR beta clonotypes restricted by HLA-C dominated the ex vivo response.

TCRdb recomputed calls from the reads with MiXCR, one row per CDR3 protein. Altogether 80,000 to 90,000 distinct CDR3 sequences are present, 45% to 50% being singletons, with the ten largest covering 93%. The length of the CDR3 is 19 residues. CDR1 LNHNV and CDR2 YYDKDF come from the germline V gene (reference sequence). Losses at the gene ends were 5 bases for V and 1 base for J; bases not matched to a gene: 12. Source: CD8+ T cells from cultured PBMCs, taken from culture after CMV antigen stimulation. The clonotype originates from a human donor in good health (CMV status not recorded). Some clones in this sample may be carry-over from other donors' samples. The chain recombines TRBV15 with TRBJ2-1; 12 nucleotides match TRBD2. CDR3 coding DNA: TGTGCCACCAGCGGCGGGACTAGCGGGTGGGGGGATTCCTACAATGAGCAGTTCTTC. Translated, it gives CATSGGTSGWGDSYNEQFF.